These 29 T cell receptor beta chains originate from one sample sequenced in a study of low-dose radiotherapy and immunotherapy resistance in tumors. Primers targeting TRAV and TRBV primed first-strand cDNA, covering alpha and beta chains. The authors amplified TCRs for approximately 18 PCR cycles with a constant-region primer and a V-primer adapter. TCRdb re-called the reads with MiXCR, one entry per CDR3 protein. The sample yields approximately 70,000 distinct CDR3 sequences, less than 35% seen once. Time point defined: before trial treatment. This specimen was PBMCs, taken before treatment. Source of these receptors: a female donor with ovarian cancer.

The V and J genes are TRBV9 and TRBJ2-5, with D possibly matching TRBD2 (6 bases). Trimming pared 0 bases from V and 5 bases from J, leaving 17 bases between. Germline V gives CDR1 SGDLS, CDR2 YYNGEE. The CDR3 is 16 residues long. As DNA, the CDR3 is TGTGCCAGCAGCGTAGAGGATAGCGGCCTTCGGGAGACCCAGTACTTC. Amino acid sequence: CASSVEDSGLRETQYF.

This clonotype was found many times. CDR3 nucleotide sequence: TGTGCCAGCAGCCGGGGGGGCAATGGAAATGAGCAGTTCTTC. Translation: CASSRGGNGNEQFF. The rearrangement joins TRBV25-1 to TRBJ2-1; TRBD2 aligns across 8 bases. This CDR3 has 14 residues. Germline CDR1 is MGHDK and CDR2 is SYGVNS. The V gene end was trimmed by 6 bases and the J gene end by 7 bases; junction bases not matched to a gene: 8.

This clonotype has just one count. A far larger clone is off by one base, so a read error is likely. The gene calls are TRBV28 and TRBJ2-5, with 9 bases identical to TRBD2. The CDR3 runs to 14 residues. Trimming took 3 bases from V and 11 from J; bases not matched to a gene: 10. The germline V gene has CDR1 MDHEN and CDR2 SYDVKM. CDR3 sequence reads: CASSFAGGYNEQYF. The CDR3 coding sequence is TGTGCCAGCAGTTTCGCGGGGGGGTACAATGAGCAGTACTTC.

This clonotype was observed many times. J is TRBJ1-2 and V is TRBV3-1; D gene ambiguous. Germline CDR1 and CDR2: LGHDT and YNNKEL (reference sequence). With 4 bases removed from V and 9 bases from J, the gap between germline ends came to 15 bases. The length of the CDR3 is 13 residues. The CDR3 protein is CASSLVSPASYTF. CDR3 in DNA: TGTGCCAGCAGCCTCGTCTCCCCGGCAAGCTACACCTTC.

This clonotype was recorded at least ten times. The rearrangement uses TRBV11-3 and TRBJ2-7; D ambiguous. V gave up 0 bases and J gave up 2 bases, with 11 bases separating them. The CDR3 contains 15 residues. Per germline, CDR1 SGHNT and CDR2 YENEEA. CDR3 sequence reads: CASSLDPRLAYEQYF. Written as DNA, the CDR3 is TGTGCCAGCAGCTTAGATCCGCGGCTGGCCTACGAGCAGTACTTC.

This clonotype appeared a few times. The chain has TRBV20-1 and TRBJ2-1; D might be TRBD1 or TRBD2, each matching 5 bases. The CDR3 is 16 amino acids. Germline V CDR1 and CDR2: DFQATT, SNEGSKA (reference sequence). Trimming took 4 bases from V and 2 from J, leaving 18 bases between them. The CDR3 protein is CSANQPRDGAYNEQFF. CDR3 bases: TGCAGTGCTAACCAGCCCCGGGACGGAGCCTACAATGAGCAGTTCTTC.

This clonotype was seen a handful of times. The V call is TRBV2, the J call TRBJ1-5; 7 positions match TRBD1. Germline trimming cut 6 bases from V and 2 bases from J; bases unmatched to any gene: 10. The length of the CDR3 is 16 residues. The germline CDR1 and CDR2 sequences are SNHLY and FYNNEI. As DNA, the CDR3 is TGTGCCAGCAGCATACAGGGGTACACGGGCAATCAGCCCCAGCATTTT. As protein: CASSIQGYTGNQPQHF. Variable domain in full (rest from reference TRBV2 and TRBJ1-5): EPEVTQTPSHQVTQMGQEVILRCVPISNHLYFYWYRQILGQKVEFLVSFYNNEISEKSEIFDDQFSVERPDGSNFTLKIRSTKLEDSAMYFCASSIQGYTGNQPQHFGDGTRLSIL.

This clonotype was counted ten times or more. The V gene is TRBV5-1, the J gene TRBJ2-7; D not certain. The V and J ends lost 4 bases and 0 bases respectively, with 20 bases between them. This CDR3 is built from 17 residues. From germline, CDR1 is SGHRS and CDR2 YFSETQ. CDR3 sequence reads: CASSRETRFESSYEQYF. CDR3 DNA sequence: TGCGCCAGCAGCAGAGAGACACGATTTGAATCCTCCTACGAGCAGTACTTC. Drawing the rest from reference TRBV5-1 and TRBJ2-7, the complete variable domain is KAGVTQTPRYLIKTRGQQVTLSCSPISGHRSVSWYQQTPGQGLQFLFEYFSETQRNKGNFPGRFSGRQFSNSRSEMNVSTLELGDSALYLCASSRETRFESSYEQYFGPGTRLTVT.

The table lists this clonotype with many counts. The chain employs TRBV7-9 and TRBJ1-1; the match to TRBD1 covers 9 bases. The length of the CDR3 is 19 residues. The germline CDR1 and CDR2 sequences are SEHNR and FQNEAQ (reference sequence). The V segment lost 5 bases and the J segment 0 bases; nucleotides outside the gene matches: 16. In nucleotides, the CDR3 is TGTGCCAGCAGCCCGAGGGGACAGGGAGGATACCGTATGAACACTGAAGCTTTCTTT. As protein: CASSPRGQGGYRMNTEAFF. Full variable domain (outside the CDR3, taken from reference TRBV7-9 and TRBJ1-1): DTGVSQNPRHKITKRGQNVTFRCDPISEHNRLYWYRQTLGQGPEFLTYFQNEAQLEKSRLLSDRFSAERPKGSFSTLEIQRTEQGDSAMYLCASSPRGQGGYRMNTEAFFGQGTRLTVV.

In this sample, this clonotype turned up many times. V gene TRBV7-9 combines with J gene TRBJ1-2; no firm D call. V lost 5 bases and J lost 3, with 10 bases in between. Germline CDR1 is SEHNR and CDR2 is FQNEAQ (reference sequence). The CDR3 has 13 residues. CDR3 DNA: TGTGCCAGCAGCGCCGCCGGGGACTATGGCTACACCTTC. Translated, it gives CASSAAGDYGYTF.

This clonotype was seen only a few times. This chain connects TRBV11-2 to TRBJ2-7; TRBD2 aligns across 8 bases. V lost 3 bases to trimming and J lost 3 bases; unmatched junction nucleotides: 13. The V gene's germline CDR1 is SGHAT and CDR2 FQNNGV. This CDR3 spans 17 amino acids. The chain's CDR3 is CASSFAPSAGGDYEQYF. DNA of the CDR3: TGTGCCAGCAGCTTCGCCCCTTCCGCCGGGGGGGACTACGAGCAGTACTTC.

This clonotype was picked up many times. The rearrangement links TRBV7-8 to TRBJ1-5; 10 nucleotides agree with TRBD1. CDR1 is SGHVS, CDR2 FQNEAQ, per germline. The junction had 4 bases not matched to a gene; V was cut back by 1 base and J by 4 bases. CDR3 size: 16 residues. This CDR3 reads CASSLGGQGLNQPQHF. The DNA for the CDR3 is TGTGCCAGCAGCTTAGGGGGACAGGGGCTAAATCAGCCCCAGCATTTT. Filled out from reference TRBV7-8 and TRBJ1-5, the complete variable domain reads GAGVSQSPRYKVAKRGQDVALRCDPISGHVSLFWYQQALGQGPEFLTYFQNEAQLDKSGLPSDRFFAERPEGSVSTLKIQRTQQEDSAVYLCASSLGGQGLNQPQHFGDGTRLSIL.

This clonotype was counted ten times or more. This chain joins TRBV19 and TRBJ2-2; D is unresolved. CDR1 and CDR2 from the germline V gene are LNHDA and SQIVND (reference sequence). The V end was cut by 0 bases, the J end by 6 bases, with 8 bases between. The CDR3 is made up of 14 amino acids. In DNA form, the CDR3 reads TGTGCCAGTAGTATAGATCAGGTTCCCGGGGAGCTGTTTTTT. Protein product: CASSIDQVPGELFF.

At least ten counts were recorded for this clonotype. V and J are TRBV6-1 and TRBJ2-2; D ambiguous. Trimming removed 6 bases from V and 6 bases from J, with 8 bases in between. Germline V CDR1 and CDR2: MNHNS, SASEGT. The CDR3 totals 12 residues. CDR3 nucleotides: TGTGCCAGCAGCCCTAACTCCGGGGAGCTGTTTTTT. It codes for CASSPNSGELFF.

Ten or more counts support this clonotype. V usage is TRBV13 and J usage is TRBJ1-4; TRBD1 aligns across 7 bases. Germline V CDR1 and CDR2: PRHDT, FYEKMQ (reference sequence). J gave up 4 bases and V 2 bases, and 1 base lay outside the gene matches. The CDR3 runs to 14 residues. CDR3 DNA: TGTGCCAGCAGCTTACGGGACAGTAATGAAAAACTGTTTTTT. It specifies CASSLRDSNEKLFF.

This clonotype showed up just a few times. The chain uses TRBV5-4 and TRBJ2-5; TRBD1 matches 7 bases. Germline V gene lookup returns CDR1 SGHNT and CDR2 YYREEE (reference sequence). The CDR3 has 13 residues. Trimming removed 4 bases from V and 5 bases from J; junction bases left unmatched: 5. CDR3 protein: CASSTRQGETQYF. In DNA, the CDR3 is TGTGCCAGCAGCACCAGACAGGGCGAGACCCAGTACTTC.

This clonotype was detected ten times or more. The gene calls are TRBV2 and TRBJ2-2; D is possibly TRBD2 (5 bases). CDR1 SNHLY and CDR2 FYNNEI come from the germline V gene. Trimming took 5 bases from V and 4 from J, leaving 11 bases between them. The length of the CDR3 is 14 residues. CDR3 bases: TGTGCCAGCAGTTATACTAGATTCACCGGGGAGCTGTTTTTT. Its translation is CASSYTRFTGELFF. The variable domain in full, with the rest retrieved from reference TRBV2 and TRBJ2-2, is EPEVTQTPSHQVTQMGQEVILRCVPISNHLYFYWYRQILGQKVEFLVSFYNNEISEKSEIFDDQFSVERPDGSNFTLKIRSTKLEDSAMYFCASSYTRFTGELFFGEGSRLTVL.

The sample holds many counts of this clonotype. The chain links TRBV27 to TRBJ2-5, with D possibly being TRBD1 or TRBD2 (6 bases each). Germline CDR1 and CDR2: MNHEY and SMNVEV (reference sequence). The V end was cut by 6 bases, the J end by 5 bases, with 13 bases between. The CDR3 sequence is 13 residues long. The CDR3 DNA is TGTGCCAGCAGCCCAGGGGCGGGGGAGACCCAGTACTTC. Its protein product is CASSPGAGETQYF.

The gene calls are TRBV30 and TRBJ2-7, with D unresolved. Per the germline V gene, CDR1 is GTSNPN and CDR2 is SVGIG (reference sequence). With 1 base removed from V and 2 bases from J, the gap between germline ends came to 6 bases. The CDR3 has 12 amino acids. For the CDR3, the DNA is TGTGCCTGGAGTGAAAAGCCCTACGAGCAGTACTTC. Residues: CAWSEKPYEQYF. The full variable domain, with the rest looked up from reference TRBV30 and TRBJ2-7, is SQTIHQWPATLVQPVGSPLSLECTVEGTSNPNLYWYRQAAGRGLQLLFYSVGIGQISSEVPQNLSASRPQDRQFILSSKKLLLSDSGFYLCAWSEKPYEQYFGPGTRLTVT.

The genes are TRBV28 and TRBJ2-1; 8 bases line up with TRBD1. In germline, CDR1 is MDHEN, CDR2 SYDVKM. The CDR3 has 16 amino acids. V trimming: 4 bases; J trimming: 3 bases; junction bases outside the gene matches: 8. This CDR3 is CASSSSRTGRYNEQFF. The CDR3 coding sequence is TGTGCCAGCAGTTCCAGTCGGACAGGGCGCTACAATGAGCAGTTCTTC.

This clonotype is categorized as medium-sized. This sequence joins TRBV6-2 or TRBV6-3 and TRBJ2-1; the D gene could be TRBD1 or TRBD2 (5 bases each). This CDR3 spans 14 amino acids. Germline values: CDR1 MNHEY, CDR2 SVGEGT. V gave up 2 bases and J gave up 10 bases, with 15 bases separating them. The CDR3: CASSYAGLGREQFF. CDR3 in DNA: TGTGCCAGCAGTTACGCGGGCCTGGGACGCGAGCAGTTCTTC.

The sample holds many counts of this clonotype. The genes are TRBV19 and TRBJ1-2; D not resolved. V dropped 10 bases and J dropped 2 bases, with 14 bases sitting between them. Germline values: CDR1 LNHDA, CDR2 SQIVND (reference sequence). This CDR3 comprises 13 residues. The CDR3 DNA reads as TGTGCCACCGCCAGAGACGGAAACTATGGCTACACCTTC. It encodes CATARDGNYGYTF.

J is TRBJ1-4 and V is TRBV5-1, with D uncertain. The germline V and J ends were trimmed by 1 base and 8 bases, with 9 bases remaining between them. Germline assignment: CDR1 SGHRS and CDR2 YFSETQ. This CDR3 comprises 13 residues. CDR3 region: CASSLYWPEKLFF. CDR3 in DNA: TGCGCCAGCAGCTTGTATTGGCCGGAAAAACTGTTTTTT.

V and J are TRBV7-8 and TRBJ2-2; 9 nucleotides align to TRBD1. This CDR3 is built from 15 residues. CDR1 and CDR2 (germline): SGHVS, FQNEAQ. V trimming: 5 bases; J trimming: 7 bases; junction bases outside the gene matches: 8. The CDR3 DNA sequence: TGTGCCAGCAGCGCAACACAGGGGGCGAACGGGGAGCTGTTTTTT. It yields the protein CASSATQGANGELFF.

For this clonotype: Because the CDR3's place on the DNA is in doubt, the DNA is left out and the CDR3 is given as listed by TCRdb. The chain is built from TRBV19 and TRBJ2-2; the table's D call, TRBD1, was not checked against the DNA. The CDR3 totals 17 residues, both ends included. The germline V gene has CDR1 LNHDA and CDR2 SQIVND (reference sequence). The CDR3 spells CASTALGRTGELFFFFF.

This clonotype appeared many times. V and J are TRBV28 and TRBJ2-4; D remains ambiguous. This CDR3 has 16 residues. Germline V gene sequence: CDR1 MDHEN, CDR2 SYDVKM. The V end was cut by 5 bases, the J end by 3 bases, with 17 bases between. CDR3: CASSPVGVSDKNIQYF. CDR3 nucleotide sequence: TGTGCCAGCAGTCCTGTTGGTGTCAGTGACAAAAACATTCAGTACTTC.

By frequency in the sample, this clonotype is medium-sized (0.01 to 0.1%). V usage is TRBV6-2 or TRBV6-3 and J usage is TRBJ2-3; D is possibly TRBD2 (5 bases). The V end lost 5 bases, the J end lost 2 bases, and 17 bases lay between the germline ends. The CDR3 is 16 residues long. The germline V gene encodes CDR1 MNHEY and CDR2 SVGEGT. CDR3 coding DNA: TGTGCCAGCAGTGACGGAAGGCTCGGGGTCACAGATACGCAGTATTTT. This sequence encodes CASSDGRLGVTDTQYF.

The V and J genes are TRBV19 and TRBJ1-2, with 8 bases identical to TRBD1. Germline assignment: CDR1 LNHDA and CDR2 SQIVND (reference sequence). V gave up 3 bases and J gave up 8 bases; unmatched junction bases: 5. The length of the CDR3 is 13 residues. CDR3: CASSIFAGGGYTF. In DNA, the CDR3 is TGTGCCAGTAGTATCTTCGCAGGGGGCGGCTACACCTTC.

The chain has TRBV18 and TRBJ1-6; TRBD1 might be the D (6 bases). CDR3 size: 13 residues. Germline CDR1 KGHSH, CDR2 LQKENI. Trimming left V 2 bases short and J 7 bases short, with 6 bases between. CDR3 in amino acids: CASSPDRNSPLHF. The CDR3 nucleotides are TGTGCCAGCTCACCAGACAGGAATTCACCCCTCCACTTT.